The rows below give T cell receptor beta chains drawn from one sample of a study of blood T cell repertoires in COVID-19. The protocol was immunoSEQ multiplex PCR, while the TCRdb copy is restricted to in-frame clones and leaves out a portion. The data hold 60,000 to 75,000 clones, with roughly 86% observed a single time. The sequenced sample consisted of peripheral blood. The receptors shown here come from a woman between 55 and 75 years old with acute or convalescent COVID-19. Both conserved end residues are part of each CDR3. The D gene is left open where the match is weak. Clone size, where shown, is once, few, many, or a class for clones that have expanded.

>NA|TRBD1|TRBV6-5|TRBJ1-2
TGTGCCAGCAGACCCTCGGGACAGCGAAACTATGGCTACACCTTC
CASRPSGQRNYGYTF
>NA|NA|TRBV10-3|TRBJ2-2
TGTGCCATCAGTGAGCCGGGGAGAATGAACACCGGGGAGCTGTTTTTT
CAISEPGRMNTGELFF
>NA|TRBD1|TRBV7-2|TRBJ1-1
TGTGCCAGCAGCTTATTTGGAGGGGGCACCACTGAAGCTTTCTTT
CASSLFGGGTTEAFF
>once|NA|TRBV5-1|TRBJ1-1
TGCGCCAGCAGCTTGGAAGGGACTCCGCTTGAAGCTTTCTTT
CASSLEGTPLEAFF
>NA|TRBD2|TRBV7-6|TRBJ2-2
TGTGCCAGCAGCTCCGGACTAGCGGGCACCGGGGAGCTGTTTTTT
CASSSGLAGTGELFF
>once|NA|TRBV2|TRBJ1-4
TGTGCCAGCAGTATACAGGGACCTAATGAAAAACTGTTTTTT
CASSIQGPNEKLFF
>NA|TRBD2|TRBV24-1|TRBJ2-5
TGTGCCACCAGTGATTTCTTCCTCCCGGGGGGTGGAGAGACCCAGTACTTC
CATSDFFLPGGGETQYF
>NA|TRBD2|TRBV2|TRBJ2-3
TGTGCCAGCGGGATCCAGTCTAGCGGGGGGACTGGGTCGCAGTATTTT
CASGIQSSGGTGSQYF
>NA|NA|TRBV19|TRBJ2-5
TGTGCCAGTAGTAAACAGGGTCAAGAGACCCAGTACTTC
CASSKQGQETQYF
>once|NA|TRBV18|TRBJ2-2
TGTGCCAGCTCACCAGATAGCCCGAACACCGGGGAGCTGTTTTTT
CASSPDSPNTGELFF
>NA|NA|TRBV5-1|TRBJ2-2
TGCGCCAGCAGCTTGGACAGGTGGGACACCGGGGAGCTGTTTTTT
CASSLDRWDTGELFF
>NA|NA|TRBV3-1/TRBV3-2|TRBJ1-1
TGTGCCAGCAGCCTCGTAGGGGACACTGAAGCTTTCTTT
CASSLVGDTEAFF
>NA|NA|TRBV7-3|TRBJ2-2
TGTGCCAGCAGCTTACTTCCGGGGATGACCACCGGGGAGCTGTTTTTT
CASSLLPGMTTGELFF
>once|TRBD2|TRBV2|TRBJ2-3
TGTGCCAGCAAAAGGGATAGCGGGGTTTCAGATACGCAGTATTTT
CASKRDSGVSDTQYF
>NA|TRBD1|TRBV7-2|TRBJ2-2
TGTGCCAGCAGCTTACGGACAGGGTTGGGCGGGGAGCTGTTTTTT
CASSLRTGLGGELFF
>NA|NA|TRBV30|TRBJ1-1
TGTGCCTGGAGTGTACACAGGGACACTGAAGCTTTCTTT
CAWSVHRDTEAFF
>NA|NA|TRBV7-9|TRBJ1-1
TGTGCCAGCAGCCCAAGGGGTCAGGGCACTGAAGCTTTCTTT
CASSPRGQGTEAFF
>NA|TRBD1|TRBV2|TRBJ1-2
TGTGCCAGCAGAACCACAGGGGGGTATGGCTACACCTTC
CASRTTGGYGYTF
>NA|NA|TRBV5-1|TRBJ2-6
TGCGCCAGCAGCCGTTTCGGCTCTGGGGCCAACGTCCTGACTTTC
CASSRFGSGANVLTF
>NA|NA|TRBV6-5|TRBJ1-1
TGTGCCAGCAGAAAAACAGACAGGACCACTGAAGCTTTCTTT
CASRKTDRTTEAFF
>NA|TRBD2|TRBV7-6|TRBJ2-7
TGTGCCAGCAGCTTAGCGGGGGGGACCTACGAGCAGTACTTC
CASSLAGGTYEQYF
>NA|NA|TRBV30|TRBJ1-5
TGTGCCTGGAGGGCCGGGTATAGCAATCAGCCCCAGCATTTT
CAWRAGYSNQPQHF
>NA|NA|TRBV6-1|TRBJ1-6
TGTGCCAGCGGAGAGGATCCGAGTTCACCCCTCCACTTT
CASGEDPSSPLHF
>NA|TRBD1|TRBV6-5|TRBJ2-7
TGTGCCAGCACAGGGGGTCCTAGGTCCTACGAGCAGTACTTC
CASTGGPRSYEQYF
>NA|NA|TRBV7-3|TRBJ1-1
TGTGCCAGCACAGGGCAGCAACTATTGAACACTGAAGCTTTCTTT
CASTGQQLLNTEAFF
>NA|NA|TRBV7-8|TRBJ2-5
TGTGCCAGCAGCTTAGCGTGGGGCAGCCAAGAGACCCAGTACTTC
CASSLAWGSQETQYF
>NA|TRBD1|TRBV10-3|TRBJ1-1
TGTGCCATCAGGGACCCGGGACAGCCTGAAGCTTTCTTT
CAIRDPGQPEAFF
>NA|TRBD2|TRBV18|TRBJ2-5
TGTGCCAGCTCACCATTAGCGGGCGGGGAAAAGACCCAGTACTTC
CASSPLAGGEKTQYF
>NA|TRBD2|TRBV7-9|TRBJ2-7
TGTGCCAGCAGCCCTGGGAGGGCATACTCCTACGAGCAGTACTTC
CASSPGRAYSYEQYF
>NA|NA|TRBV7-9|TRBJ2-7
TGTGCCAGCGTACTACGACGGGAGCAATCCTACGAGCAGTACTTC
CASVLRREQSYEQYF
>NA|NA|TRBV7-9|TRBJ1-4
TGTGCCAGCAGCCTACGGGCTGGGAGAACTAATGAAAAACTGTTTTTT
CASSLRAGRTNEKLFF
>NA|TRBD2|TRBV19|TRBJ2-2
TGTGCCGTCGCTCTAGCGGGGGGTACCACCGGGGAGCTGTTTTTT
CAVALAGGTTGELFF
>NA|TRBD1|TRBV5-1|TRBJ1-1
TGCGCCAGCAGCAGAGAAGGACAGGGGCTGGCTGAAGCTTTCTTT
CASSREGQGLAEAFF
>NA|TRBD1|TRBV7-9|TRBJ2-1
TGTGCCAGCAGGCGACGAGGGACAGGGGGCAATGAGCAGTTCTTC
CASRRRGTGGNEQFF
>NA|NA|TRBV20-1|TRBJ1-2
TGCAGTGCTAATAGGGGATTTGGCTACACCTTC
CSANRGFGYTF
>NA|NA|TRBV6-5|TRBJ2-5
TGTGCCAGCAGTTACTCGTCGGGGAGGGAGACCCAGTACTTC
CASSYSSGRETQYF
>NA|TRBD2|TRBV3-1/TRBV3-2|TRBJ2-2
TGTGCCAGCAGCCAAGCACCGGGACTAGCGTTCACCGGGGAGCTGTTTTTT
CASSQAPGLAFTGELFF
>once|NA|TRBV6-5|TRBJ2-1
TGTGCCAGCAGTTACTCGCAGGGGTACAATGAGCAGTTCTTC
CASSYSQGYNEQFF
>NA|TRBD1|TRBV5-4|TRBJ1-1
TGTGCCAGCAGCTTGGTGCAGGGGGCCACTGAAGCTTTCTTT
CASSLVQGATEAFF
>NA|NA|TRBV6-5|TRBJ2-7
TGTGCCAGCAGTTACCACAGGGACCCGCGGTACGAGCAGTACTTC
CASSYHRDPRYEQYF
>NA|NA|TRBV7-7|TRBJ2-3
TGTGCCAGCAGCTTACCAGGGTCAGATACGCAGTATTTT
CASSLPGSDTQYF
>NA|NA|TRBV19|TRBJ2-1
TGTGCCAGTAGTATCTCGACTTCCAGCTCCTACAATGAGCAGTTCTTC
CASSISTSSSYNEQFF
>NA|NA|TRBV7-9|TRBJ1-2
TGTGCCAGCAGCTTAGGGCAGATCAGCTATGGCTACACCTTC
CASSLGQISYGYTF
>NA|NA|TRBV5-1|TRBJ1-2
TGCGCCAGCAGCCCTCGGACGGGGAATTTCTATGGCTACACCTTC
CASSPRTGNFYGYTF
>NA|TRBD1|TRBV30|TRBJ2-7
TGTGCCTGGGACGGACAGGTCTCCTACGAGCAGTACTTC
CAWDGQVSYEQYF
>once|TRBD2|TRBV3-1/TRBV3-2|TRBJ2-7
TGTGCCAGCAGCCTTAGCGGGGGGCTGACCTACGAGCAGTACTTC
CASSLSGGLTYEQYF
>NA|TRBD1|TRBV9|TRBJ1-4
TGTGCCAGCAGCCCCCGTTGGACAGGGGACGGGGAAAAACTGTTTTTT
CASSPRWTGDGEKLFF
>NA|NA|TRBV7-6|TRBJ1-1
TGTGCCAGCAGCCAGCATCAGGGGCAGGGTAAAGCTTTCTTT
CASSQHQGQGKAFF
>NA|NA|TRBV12-5|TRBJ1-2
TGTGCTAGTGGTTTGGCGCCCCCCGGGACAAGGAATGGCTACACCTTC
CASGLAPPGTRNGYTF
>NA|NA|TRBV7-8|TRBJ1-1
TGTGCCAGCAGCTTACGACAGGACCTTGAAGCTTTCTTT
CASSLRQDLEAFF
>NA|NA|TRBV5-1|TRBJ1-1
TGCGCCAGCAGCTTGAAGGAGTTGTCTGAAGCTTTCTTT
CASSLKELSEAFF
>NA|NA|TRBV6-5|TRBJ1-1
TGTGCCAGCAGTAGTGCAGGCTCGAACACTGAAGCTTTCTTT
CASSSAGSNTEAFF